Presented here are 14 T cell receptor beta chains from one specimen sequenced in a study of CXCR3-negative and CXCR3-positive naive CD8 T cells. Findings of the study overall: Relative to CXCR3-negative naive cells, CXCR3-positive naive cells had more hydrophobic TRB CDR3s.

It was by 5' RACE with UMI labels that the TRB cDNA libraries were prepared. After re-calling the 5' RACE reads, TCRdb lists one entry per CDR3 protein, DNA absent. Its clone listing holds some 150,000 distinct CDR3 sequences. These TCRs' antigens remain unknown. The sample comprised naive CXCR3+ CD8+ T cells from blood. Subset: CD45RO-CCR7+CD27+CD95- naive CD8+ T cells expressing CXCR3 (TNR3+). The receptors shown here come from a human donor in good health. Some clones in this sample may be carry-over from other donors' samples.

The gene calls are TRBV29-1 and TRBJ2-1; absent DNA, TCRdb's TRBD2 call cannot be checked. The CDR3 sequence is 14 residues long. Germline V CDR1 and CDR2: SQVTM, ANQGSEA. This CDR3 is CSVEGSGLAYEQFF.

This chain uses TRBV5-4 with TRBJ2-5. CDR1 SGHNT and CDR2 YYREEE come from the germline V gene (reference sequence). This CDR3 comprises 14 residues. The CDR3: CASSSRSLGETQYF.

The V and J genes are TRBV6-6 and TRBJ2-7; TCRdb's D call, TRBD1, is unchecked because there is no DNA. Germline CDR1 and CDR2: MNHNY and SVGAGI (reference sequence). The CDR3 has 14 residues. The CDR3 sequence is CAIARAGEPYEQYF.

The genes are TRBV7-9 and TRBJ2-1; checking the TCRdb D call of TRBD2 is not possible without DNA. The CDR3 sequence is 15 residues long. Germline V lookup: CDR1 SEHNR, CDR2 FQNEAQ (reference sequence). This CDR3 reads CASSSSGTSYNEQFF.

The CDR3 loop reads CASSRPRQGGTDTQYF. The rearrangement links TRBV2 to TRBJ2-3; the D call of TRBD1 rests on TCRdb alone, since no DNA is present to check it. The length of the CDR3 is 16 residues. Germline V gives CDR1 SNHLY, CDR2 FYNNEI.

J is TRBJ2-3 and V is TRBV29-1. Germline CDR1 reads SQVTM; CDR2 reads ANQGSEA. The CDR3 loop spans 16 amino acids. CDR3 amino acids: CSVEDLGLESTDTQYF.

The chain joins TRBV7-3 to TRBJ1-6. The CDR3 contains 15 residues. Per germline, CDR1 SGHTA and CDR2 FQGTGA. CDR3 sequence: CASSLTGLENSPLHF. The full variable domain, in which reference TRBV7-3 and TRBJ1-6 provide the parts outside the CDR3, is GAGVSQTPSNKVTEKGKYVELRCDPISGHTALYWYRQSLGQGPEFLIYFQGTGAADDSGLPNDRFFAVRPEGSVSTLKIQRTERGDSAVYLCASSLTGLENSPLHFGNGTRLTVT.

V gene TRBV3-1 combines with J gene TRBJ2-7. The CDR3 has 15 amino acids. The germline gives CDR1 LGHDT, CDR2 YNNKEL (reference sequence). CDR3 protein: CASSPARMSSYEQYF.

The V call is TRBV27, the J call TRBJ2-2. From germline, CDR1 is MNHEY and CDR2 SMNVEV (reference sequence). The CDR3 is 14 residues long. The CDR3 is CASTPYGDTGELFF.

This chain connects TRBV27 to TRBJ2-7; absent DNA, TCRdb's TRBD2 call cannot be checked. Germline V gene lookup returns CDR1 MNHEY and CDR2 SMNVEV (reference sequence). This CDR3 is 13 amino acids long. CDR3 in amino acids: CASSGTASYEQYF.

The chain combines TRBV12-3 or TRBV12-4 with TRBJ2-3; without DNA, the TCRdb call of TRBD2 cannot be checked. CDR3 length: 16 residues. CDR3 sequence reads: CASRPASGGAGDTQYF.

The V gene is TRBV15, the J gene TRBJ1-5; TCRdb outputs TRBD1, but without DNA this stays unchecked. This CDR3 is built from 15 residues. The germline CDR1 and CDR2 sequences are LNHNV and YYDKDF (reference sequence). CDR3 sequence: CATSKINRGYQPQHF.

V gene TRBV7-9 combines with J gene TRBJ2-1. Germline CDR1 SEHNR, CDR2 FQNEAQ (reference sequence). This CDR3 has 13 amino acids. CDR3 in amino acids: CASSLDDFLEQFF. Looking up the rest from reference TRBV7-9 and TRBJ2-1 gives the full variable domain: DTGVSQNPRHKITKRGQNVTFRCDPISEHNRLYWYRQTLGQGPEFLTYFQNEAQLEKSRLLSDRFSAERPKGSFSTLEIQRTEQGDSAMYLCASSLDDFLEQFFGPGTRLTVL.

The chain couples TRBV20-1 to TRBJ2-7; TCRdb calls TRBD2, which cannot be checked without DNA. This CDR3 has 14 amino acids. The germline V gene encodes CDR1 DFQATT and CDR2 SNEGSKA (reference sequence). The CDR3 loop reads CSAWGGGDSYEQYF.